This TCR beta chain is from a study of neurological immune-mediated disorders. The J segment lost 0 bases and the V segment lost 4 bases, leaving 2 bases of the junction unmatched. Germline V gene sequence: CDR1 MDHEN, CDR2 SYDVKM. CDR3 size: 16 residues. This clonotype occurred many times. From the 5' RACE reads, TCRdb called clonotypes with MiXCR, one entry per CDR3 protein. The sample shows roughly 32,000 distinct CDR3 sequences, approximately 15% of them seen only once. This chain joins TRBV28 and TRBJ1-6; 8 bases are a match to TRBD1. This clonotype was obtained from a man aged 65 to 85 in good health. The sequencing sample was made of PBMCs. In DNA form, the CDR3 reads TGTGCCAGCAGTTACAGGGGGAGCTCCTATAATTCACCCCTCCACTTT. This sequence encodes CASSYRGSSYNSPLHF.